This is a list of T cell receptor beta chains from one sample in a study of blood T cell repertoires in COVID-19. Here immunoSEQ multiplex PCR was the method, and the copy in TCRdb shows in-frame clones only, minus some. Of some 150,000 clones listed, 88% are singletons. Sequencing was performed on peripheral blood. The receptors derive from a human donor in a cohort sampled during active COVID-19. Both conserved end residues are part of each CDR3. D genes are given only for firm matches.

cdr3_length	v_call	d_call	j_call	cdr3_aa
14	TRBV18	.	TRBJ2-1	CASSSPRPNNEQFF
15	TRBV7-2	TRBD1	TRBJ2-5	CASSFDRGLQETQYF
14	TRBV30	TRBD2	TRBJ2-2	CAWRGGRGTGELFF
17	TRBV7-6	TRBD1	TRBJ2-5	CASSHSQGAKRQETQYF
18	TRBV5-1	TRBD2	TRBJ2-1	CASSLKLAGPLRDNEQFF
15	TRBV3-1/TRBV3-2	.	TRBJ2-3	CASSQESRELDTQYF
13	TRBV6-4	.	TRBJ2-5	CASSRDFGETQYF
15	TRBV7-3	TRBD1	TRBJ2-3	CASSPQGQPTDTQYF
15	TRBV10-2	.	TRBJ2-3	CASSVRGLGQDTQYF
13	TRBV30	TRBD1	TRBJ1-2	CAWTNMDRAGYTF
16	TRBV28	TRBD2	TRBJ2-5	CASSSPTSGGQETQYF
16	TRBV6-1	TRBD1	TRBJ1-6	CASSDLGQANNSPLHF
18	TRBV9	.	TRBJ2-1	CASSATAGKRSSYNEQFF
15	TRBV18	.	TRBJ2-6	CASSPTGAGANVLTF
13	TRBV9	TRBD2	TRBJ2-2	CASRVAGSGELFF
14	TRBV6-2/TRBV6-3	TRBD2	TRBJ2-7	CASSKSGSLNEQYF
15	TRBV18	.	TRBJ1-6	CASSPRGAENSPLHF
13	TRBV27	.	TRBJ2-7	CASSTTESYEQYF
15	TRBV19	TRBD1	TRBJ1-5	CASRARTGGFQPQHF
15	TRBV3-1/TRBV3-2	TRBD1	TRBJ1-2	CASARGTGDFRGYTF
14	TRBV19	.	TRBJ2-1	CASSIPGIHNEQFF
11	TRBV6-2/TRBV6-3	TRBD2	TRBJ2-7	CASSNSGRQYF
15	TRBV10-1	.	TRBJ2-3	CARIYRDGLTDTQYF
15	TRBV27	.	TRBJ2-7	CASSLSGQRSYEQYF
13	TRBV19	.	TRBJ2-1	CASSAGSVSEQFF